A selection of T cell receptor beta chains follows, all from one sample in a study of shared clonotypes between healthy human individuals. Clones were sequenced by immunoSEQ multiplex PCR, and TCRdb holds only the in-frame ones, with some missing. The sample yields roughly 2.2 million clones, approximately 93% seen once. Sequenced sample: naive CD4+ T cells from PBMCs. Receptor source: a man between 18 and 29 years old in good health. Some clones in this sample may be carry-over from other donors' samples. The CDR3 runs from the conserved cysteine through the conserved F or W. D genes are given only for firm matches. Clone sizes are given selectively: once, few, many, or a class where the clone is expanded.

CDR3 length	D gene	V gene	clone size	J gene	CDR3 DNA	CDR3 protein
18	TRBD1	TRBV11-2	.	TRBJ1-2	TGTGCCAGCAGATCCCTTAGGGACAGCCCCGCTAGGAGCTATGGCTACACCTTC	CASRSLRDSPARSYGYTF
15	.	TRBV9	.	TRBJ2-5	TGTGCCAGCAGCTCCTACCCGGGCATTCTTGGGACCCAGTACTTC	CASSSYPGILGTQYF
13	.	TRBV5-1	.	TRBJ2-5	TGCGCCAGCAGCTTTGACGACCAAGAGACCCAGTACTTC	CASSFDDQETQYF
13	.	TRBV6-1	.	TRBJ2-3	TGTGCCAGCAACCAGCGGGGCACAGATACGCAGTATTTT	CASNQRGTDTQYF
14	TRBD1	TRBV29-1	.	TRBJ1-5	TGCAGCGTTGTAGGGCAGGGGGGCAATCAGCCCCAGCATTTT	CSVVGQGGNQPQHF
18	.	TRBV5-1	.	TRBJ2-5	TGCGCCAGCAGCTTGGGATGGGCAGGGACAAGGGGCCAAGAGACCCAGTACTTC	CASSLGWAGTRGQETQYF
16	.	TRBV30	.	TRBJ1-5	TGTGCCTGGAGCTTGGAGGGGATCTCACAAGCCCAGCCCCAGCATTTT	CAWSLEGISQAQPQHF
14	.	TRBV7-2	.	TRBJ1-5	TGTGCCAGCAGCTTAGACCGGGGAAGCCAGCCCCAGCATTTT	CASSLDRGSQPQHF
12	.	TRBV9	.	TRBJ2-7	TGTGCCAGCAGCCCGGGGTGGGGTAAGGAGTACTTC	CASSPGWGKEYF
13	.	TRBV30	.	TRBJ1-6	TGTGCCTGGACCCAGGGGTGGGGGCGAACCCTCCACTTT	CAWTQGWGRTLHF
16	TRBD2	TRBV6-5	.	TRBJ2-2	TGTGCCAGCAGTTCTAGGACTAGCGGGGCCACCGGGGAGCTGTTTTTT	CASSSRTSGATGELFF
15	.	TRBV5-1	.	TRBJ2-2	TGCGCCAGCAGCTTGGACGTCCTTAAGGCCGGGGAGCTGTTTTTT	CASSLDVLKAGELFF
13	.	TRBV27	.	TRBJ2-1	TGTGCCAGCAGTCCATGGATTACCAATGAGCAGTTCTTC	CASSPWITNEQFF
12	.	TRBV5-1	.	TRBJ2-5	TGCGCCAGCAGAGTCCTCGGGGAGACCCAGTACTTC	CASRVLGETQYF
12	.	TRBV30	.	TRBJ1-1	TGTGCCTGGAGTGGGGCGAACACTGAAGCTTTCTTT	CAWSGANTEAFF
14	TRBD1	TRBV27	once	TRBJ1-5	TGTGCCAGCGGCCGACAGGGCACCAATCAGCCCCAGCATTTT	CASGRQGTNQPQHF
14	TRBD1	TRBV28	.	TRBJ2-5	TGTGCCAGCAGCAAGGCAGGGGGCCAAGAGACCCAGTACTTC	CASSKAGGQETQYF
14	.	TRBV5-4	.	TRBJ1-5	TGTGCCAGCAGCGTCGGACAGAGCAATCAGCCCCAGCATTTT	CASSVGQSNQPQHF
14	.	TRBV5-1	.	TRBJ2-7	TGCGCCAGCAGCTTGTCACGCGGGGCCTACGAGCAGTACTTC	CASSLSRGAYEQYF
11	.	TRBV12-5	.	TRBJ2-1	TGTGCTAGTGGCTCGGAGAATGAGCAGTTCTTC	CASGSENEQFF
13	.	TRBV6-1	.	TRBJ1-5	TGTGCCAGCAGAAAACAGGGAAATCAGCCCCAGCATTTT	CASRKQGNQPQHF
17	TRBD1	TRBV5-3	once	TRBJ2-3	TGTGCCAGAAGCCGTGTGCCCCCGGGACAGCACACAGATACGCAGTATTTT	CARSRVPPGQHTDTQYF
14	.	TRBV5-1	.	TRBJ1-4	TGCGCCAGCAGCTTTGGAAACTGGAACGGGGAACTGTTTTTT	CASSFGNWNGELFF
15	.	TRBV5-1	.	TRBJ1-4	TGCGCCAGCAGGCGACAGTTCGCAACTAATGAAAAACTGTTTTTT	CASRRQFATNEKLFF
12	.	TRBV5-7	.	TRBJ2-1	TGTGCCAGCAGCGCACCGGTGGGTGAGCAGTTCTTC	CASSAPVGEQFF
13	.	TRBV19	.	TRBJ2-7	TGTGCCAGTAGTATAGATCGCACCTACGAGCAGTACTTC	CASSIDRTYEQYF
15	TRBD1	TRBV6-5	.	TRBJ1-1	TGTGCCAGCAGTTACTCTAACGACAGGGCCACTGAAGCTTTCTTT	CASSYSNDRATEAFF
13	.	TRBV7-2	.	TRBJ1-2	TGTGCCAGCAGCTCCGACAAAAACTATGGCTACACCTTC	CASSSDKNYGYTF
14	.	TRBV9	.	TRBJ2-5	TGTGCCAGCAGCGGGGTAAGGAGCCAAGAGACCCAGTACTTC	CASSGVRSQETQYF
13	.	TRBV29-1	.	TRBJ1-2	TGCAGCGTAATGGCGGGGAAGAGGGATGGCTACACCTTC	CSVMAGKRDGYTF
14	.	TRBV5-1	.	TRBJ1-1	TGCGCCAGCAGCTTGGCACGCGGGTACACTGAAGCTTTCTTT	CASSLARGYTEAFF
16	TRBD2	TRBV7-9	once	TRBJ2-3	TGTGCCAGCAGCTTTAAACTAGCGGTTAGCACAGATACGCAGTATTTT	CASSFKLAVSTDTQYF
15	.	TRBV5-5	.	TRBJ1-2	TGTGCCAGCAGCCGCGGGGGCTCGACTAACTATGGCTACACCTTC	CASSRGGSTNYGYTF
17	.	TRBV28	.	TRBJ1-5	TGTGCCAGCAGACAGAGAGGGGGGGGAGGTAGCAATCAGCCCCAGCATTTT	CASRQRGGGGSNQPQHF
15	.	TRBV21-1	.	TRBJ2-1	TGTGCCAGCCCCATGGGGGCCGAAACCTACAATGAGCAGTTCTTC	CASPMGAETYNEQFF
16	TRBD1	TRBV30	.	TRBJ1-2	TGTGCCTGCCCACCGGGACAGCCCAAAACTAACTATGGCTACACCTTC	CACPPGQPKTNYGYTF
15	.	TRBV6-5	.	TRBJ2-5	TGTGCCAGCAGACCCCAGGGGAAAGCTGAAGAGACCCAGTACTTC	CASRPQGKAEETQYF
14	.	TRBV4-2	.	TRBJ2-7	TGTGCCAGCAGCCAAGGAGTGGGTTCCTACGAGCAGTACTTC	CASSQGVGSYEQYF
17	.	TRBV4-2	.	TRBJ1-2	TGTGCCAGCAGCCAAGATTTCGGTAGGGGTCGGAACTATGGCTACACCTTC	CASSQDFGRGRNYGYTF
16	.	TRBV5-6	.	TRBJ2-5	TGTGCCAGCACCTTCCGGGTAGGCGGGTACCAAGAGACCCAGTACTTC	CASTFRVGGYQETQYF
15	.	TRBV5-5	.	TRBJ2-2	TGTGCCAGCAGCTTGGGGGGCTTCGACACCGGGGAGCTGTTTTTT	CASSLGGFDTGELFF
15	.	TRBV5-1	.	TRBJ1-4	TGCGCCAGCAGCTTGGTGGGGGTCTCTAATGAAAAACTGTTTTTT	CASSLVGVSNEKLFF
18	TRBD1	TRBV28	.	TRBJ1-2	TGTGCCAGCAGTTTATTGCCCCGACTGGACAGGGGTAGCTATGGCTACACCTTC	CASSLLPRLDRGSYGYTF
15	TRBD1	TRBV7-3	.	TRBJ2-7	TGTGCCAGCAGCTTACTCGGGACAGGGATCCACGAGCAGTACTTC	CASSLLGTGIHEQYF
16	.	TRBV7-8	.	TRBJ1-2	TGTGCCAGCAGCTTAGCGAAGTTGGGGATAGACTATGGCTACACCTTC	CASSLAKLGIDYGYTF
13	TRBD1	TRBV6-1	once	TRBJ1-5	TGTGCCACCAGGGGGCTCGGTCGTCAGCCCCAGCATTTT	CATRGLGRQPQHF
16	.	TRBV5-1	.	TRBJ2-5	TGCGCCAGCAGCTTGGTCCGGGCAGACCCAACGGAGACCCAGTACTTC	CASSLVRADPTETQYF
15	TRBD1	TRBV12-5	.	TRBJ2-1	TGTGCTAGTGGGTCGGGACAGGGACCCTTCAATGAGCAGTTCTTC	CASGSGQGPFNEQFF
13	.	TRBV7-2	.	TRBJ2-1	TGTGCCAGCAGCTTATACACGCCGGCCGGGCAGTTCTTC	CASSLYTPAGQFF
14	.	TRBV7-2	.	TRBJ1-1	TGTGCCAGCAGGACCTTTTTGACGGACACTGAAGCTTTCTTT	CASRTFLTDTEAFF
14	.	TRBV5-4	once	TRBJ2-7	TGTGCCAGCAGCTTGGCCGGTAGAGACCACGAGCAGTACTTC	CASSLAGRDHEQYF
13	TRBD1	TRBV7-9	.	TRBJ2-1	TGTGCCCTCGGGACAGGGGACTACAATGAGCAGTTCTTC	CALGTGDYNEQFF
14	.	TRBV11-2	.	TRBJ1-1	TGTGCCAGCAGCTTCCAGGGCGGTGGCACTGAAGCTTTCTTT	CASSFQGGGTEAFF
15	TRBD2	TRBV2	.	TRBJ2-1	TGTGCCACCACGTGGGCGGGAGCCCCCCCCTTTGGGCAGTTCTTC	CATTWAGAPPFGQFF
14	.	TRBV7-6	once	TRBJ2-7	TGTGCCAGCAGTGAGCGGAGGCCCAAGGACGAGCAGTACTTC	CASSERRPKDEQYF